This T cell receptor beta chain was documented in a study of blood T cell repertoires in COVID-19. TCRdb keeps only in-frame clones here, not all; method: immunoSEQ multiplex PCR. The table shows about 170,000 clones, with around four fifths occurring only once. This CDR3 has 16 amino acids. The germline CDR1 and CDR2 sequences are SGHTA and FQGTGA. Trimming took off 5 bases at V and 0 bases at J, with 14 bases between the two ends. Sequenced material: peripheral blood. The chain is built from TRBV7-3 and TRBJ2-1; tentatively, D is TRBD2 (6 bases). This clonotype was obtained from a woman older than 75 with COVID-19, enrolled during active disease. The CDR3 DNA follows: TGTGCCAGCAGCCCAATTAGCGGACCCTCCTACAATGAGCAGTTCTTC. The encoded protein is CASSPISGPSYNEQFF. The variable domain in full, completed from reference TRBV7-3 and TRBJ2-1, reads GAGVSQTPSNKVTEKGKYVELRCDPISGHTALYWYRQSLGQGPEFLIYFQGTGAADDSGLPNDRFFAVRPEGSVSTLKIQRTERGDSAVYLCASSPISGPSYNEQFFGPGTRLTVL.